This TCR beta chain was retrieved from a study of T-cell reconstitution after alpha-beta-depleted transplantation in children. This clonotype showed up just a few times. It was with unique molecular identifiers that the TCRbeta library was prepared. TCRdb used MiXCR to reprocess the PCR reads, holding one entry per CDR3 protein. The profile shows some 81,000 distinct CDR3 sequences, roughly 13% of them singletons. CDR1 SQVTM and CDR2 ANQGSEA come from the germline V gene. Deletions cut 3 bases from V and 3 bases from J, with 2 bases between. CDR3 length: 10 residues. This sequence joins TRBV29-1 and TRBJ1-1; D remains unclear. The specimen was PBMCs, mostly from graft donor cells, collected 180 days after TCRalphabeta/CD19-depleted stem cell transplant. This receptor was taken from a male patient between 2 and 10 years old who had a stem cell transplant for acute lymphoblastic leukemia, so the T cells may come from the graft donor. The CDR3, as DNA: TGCAGCGTTGAGGACACTGAAGCTTTCTTT. Residues: CSVEDTEAFF.